This T cell receptor (beta chain) derives from a study of radiation and T cells in renal cell carcinoma. General study results and limits: Top tumor clonotypes rose in blood 2 weeks post-radiation, then contracted.

V was pared by 1 base and J by 5 bases, with 6 bases between. The CDR3 is 13 residues long. Germline CDR1 and CDR2: KGHSH and LQKENI. Some clones are missing from TCRdb's copy, which holds only in-frame ones; the method was immunoSEQ multiplex PCR. This sample has 150,000 to 160,000 clones; approximately 86% occur once, and the top ten carry approximately 12%. Note on this clone: The target antigen is unknown.

Time point reported: blood 2 weeks post-SBRT. Noted treatment: 15 Gy SBRT to primary tumor, nephrectomy 4 weeks later. Blood was sampled at baseline, 2 weeks and 4 weeks after SBRT. The chain links TRBV18 to TRBJ1-5; D ambiguous. The sample consisted of blood, taken from a patient whose treatment included radiotherapy and nephrectomy. The sequence derives from a woman between 50 and 59 years old with renal cell carcinoma. The CDR3 nucleotides read TGTGCCAGCTCACCACGGGTCGATCAGCCCCAGCATTTT. This encodes CASSPRVDQPQHF.